This passage covers 28 T cell receptor beta chains from one sample sequenced in a study of Ad26.COV2.S vaccination and SARS-CoV-2 variants. Specified treatment: around 19 received Ad26.COV2.S at low or high dose, single or two shots; about 5 received placebo; per-sample allocation not given. Collection of the samples took place on day 63 after the first injection of vaccine or placebo. TCRdb's table, derived via immunoSEQ multiplex PCR, lists solely in-frame clones and lacks some. This table has about 680,000 clones, approximately 88% appearing once. Sequencing was performed on peripheral blood, taken in a trial of Ad26.COV2.S vaccine versus placebo. The receptors derive from a person aged 18-65 years who received the Ad26.COV2.S COVID-19 vaccine or a placebo.

The chain joins TRBV10-2 to TRBJ2-5, with a possible D match to TRBD2 (5 bases). The CDR3 has 14 amino acids. V was pared by 8 bases and J by 0 bases, with 13 bases between. CDR1 is WSHSY and CDR2 is SAAADI in the germline V gene. The CDR3 sequence is CASSRTGYQETQYF. CDR3 DNA: TGCGCCAGCTCACGGACGGGGTACCAAGAGACCCAGTACTTC.

A few counts support this clone. The rearrangement links TRBV11-2 to TRBJ2-7, with D possibly TRBD1 on 6 matching bases. The CDR3 has 15 residues. V dropped 5 bases and J dropped 6 bases, with 20 bases sitting between them. CDR1 and CDR2 from the germline V gene are SGHAT and FQNNGV. The DNA for the CDR3 is TGTGCCAGCAGCACCCCCCGGGACACTCGGGCCGAGCAGTACTTC. It codes for CASSTPRDTRAEQYF.

This chain uses TRBV29-1 with TRBJ1-2; D is perhaps TRBD1 (5 bases). The CDR3 is 11 amino acids. With 6 bases removed from V and 4 bases from J, the gap between germline ends came to 9 bases. Germline values: CDR1 SQVTM, CDR2 ANQGSEA. The chain's CDR3 is CSVPRGYGYTF. The DNA for the CDR3 is TGCAGCGTCCCAAGGGGCTATGGCTACACCTTC.

This rearrangement joins TRBV29-1 to TRBJ2-4, with TRBD2 as a possible D gene (6 bases). The CDR3 is 13 amino acids. Trimming removed 4 bases at V and 1 base at J, with 8 bases between. Germline values: CDR1 SQVTM, CDR2 ANQGSEA. The CDR3 loop is CSVGGRAKNIQYF. The CDR3 DNA follows: TGCAGCGTTGGTGGGAGGGCCAAAAACATTCAGTACTTC.

The rearrangement uses TRBV6-5 and TRBJ2-7, with TRBD1 matching over 7 bases. Germline values: CDR1 MNHEY, CDR2 SVGAGI. V lost 5 bases, J lost 3 bases, and 7 bases stayed unmatched. This CDR3 contains 14 residues. CDR3 region: CASSLRDSNYEQYF. CDR3 DNA sequence: TGTGCCAGCAGTCTCCGGGACAGCAACTACGAGCAGTACTTC.

The chain has TRBV30 and TRBJ1-4; D might be TRBD1 (6 bases). The germline V gene encodes CDR1 GTSNPN and CDR2 SVGIG (reference sequence). The CDR3 loop spans 14 amino acids. The ends were cut back, 3 bases at V and 7 bases at J, with 15 bases in the middle. The CDR3: CAWRKGETGEKLFF. The CDR3 nucleotides read TGTGCCTGGAGAAAGGGGGAGACGGGTGAAAAACTGTTTTTT.

Details on this clone: An end of the junction differs from the germline gene, which may be a read error. The V call is TRBV7-9, the J call TRBJ2-1; D not certain. CDR3 size: 15 residues. Germline-derived CDR1 and CDR2 are SEHNR and FQNEAQ (reference sequence). CDR3 DNA: TGTGCCAGCAGCTTAGTGGCGTTAGCTGACAAGGAGCAGTTCTTC. This encodes CASSLVALADKEQFF.

The chain employs TRBV2 and TRBJ1-5; 12 bases are a match to TRBD1. The CDR3 extends over 14 amino acids. The trim removed 6 bases at V and 5 bases at J, leaving 2 bases unmatched. In germline, CDR1 is SNHLY, CDR2 FYNNEI. For the CDR3, the DNA is TGTGCCAGCAGCGGGACAGGGGGCGATCAGCCCCAGCATTTT. This sequence encodes CASSGTGGDQPQHF.

This clone has a handful of counts. The chain employs TRBV7-9 and TRBJ2-7, with D unresolved. Germline values: CDR1 SEHNR, CDR2 FQNEAQ (reference sequence). The CDR3 has 13 residues. Trimming shortened V by 5 bases and J by 4 bases, and 12 bases separated the two germline ends. The CDR3 spells CASSADGLYEQYF. The CDR3 region has the DNA TGTGCCAGCAGCGCAGACGGTCTATACGAGCAGTACTTC.

This chain joins TRBV19 and TRBJ1-1; a weak D match, TRBD1 (5 bases). The CDR3 has 15 amino acids. V lost 3 bases, J lost 4 bases, and 15 bases lay in between. Germline-derived CDR1 and CDR2 are LNHDA and SQIVND (reference sequence). Here the CDR3 DNA reads TGTGCCAGTAGTATCTCGGCAGGGCTGAGCACTGAAGCTTTCTTT. It codes for CASSISAGLSTEAFF.

V and J are TRBV12-3 or TRBV12-4 and TRBJ2-7; D not resolved. V was trimmed by 3 bases and J by 5 bases, leaving 11 bases between them. CDR3 length: 13 residues. The CDR3, as DNA: TGTGCCAGCAGTTTTACCCCTTTGAACGAGCAGTACTTC. Translated, it gives CASSFTPLNEQYF.

The J gene is TRBJ1-6, the V gene TRBV12-2; the DNA was not used to check the table's D call, TRBD1. TRBV12-2 is a documented pseudogene. This CDR3 is 20 amino acids long. The CDR3 spells CASRLDGQGARDCRNSPLHF. The CDR3 nucleotides are TGTGCAAGTCGCTTAGACGGACAGGGTGCTCGGGATTGTCGGAATTCACCCCTCCACTTT.

The V call is TRBV7-3, the J call TRBJ2-1; D perhaps matches TRBD2 (6 bases). This CDR3 has 13 residues. Germline CDR1 is SGHTA and CDR2 is FQGTGA. V was shortened by 5 bases and J by 10 bases, with 15 bases between the two germline ends. The CDR3 reads CASSPSRRGEQFF. The CDR3 DNA reads as TGTGCCAGCAGCCCCTCCCGGCGGGGCGAGCAGTTCTTC.

The rearrangement uses TRBV5-4 and TRBJ2-7, with D possibly TRBD1 on 5 matching bases. The CDR3 sequence is 15 residues long. The V and J ends lost 1 base and 4 bases respectively, with 15 bases between them. Germline V CDR1 and CDR2: SGHNT, YYREEE (reference sequence). The CDR3 loop is CASSLSSDSAYEQYF. CDR3 coding DNA: TGTGCCAGCAGCTTGTCTTCTGACAGTGCTTACGAGCAGTACTTC.

V usage is TRBV30 and J usage is TRBJ1-3, with D hard to call. The CDR3 covers 16 residues. Germline V gene sequence: CDR1 GTSNPN, CDR2 SVGIG (reference sequence). Trimming took off 2 bases at V and 0 bases at J, with 14 bases between the two ends. The CDR3 sequence: CAWSLGLKASGNTIYF. The CDR3 region has the DNA TGTGCCTGGAGTCTTGGATTAAAGGCCTCTGGAAACACCATATATTTT.

This clone showed up just once. The gene calls are TRBV6-5 and TRBJ2-5; 8 positions match TRBD2. Germline V CDR1 and CDR2: MNHEY, SVGAGI. The CDR3 is made up of 15 amino acids. The J segment lost 2 bases and the V segment lost 8 bases, leaving 10 bases of the junction unmatched. The CDR3 protein is CASQPGLGVQETQYF. In DNA, the CDR3 is TGTGCCAGCCAACCGGGACTAGGGGTACAAGAGACCCAGTACTTC.

This clone was seen a few times. The chain links TRBV5-5 to TRBJ2-7; a possible D gene is TRBD2 (5 bases). Germline CDR1 reads SGHKS; CDR2 reads YYEKEE (reference sequence). Trimming took off 0 bases at V and 2 bases at J, with 12 bases between the two ends. The CDR3 loop spans 15 amino acids. The chain's CDR3 is CASSLEGGPTYEQYF. Written as DNA, the CDR3 is TGTGCCAGCAGCTTGGAAGGAGGTCCTACCTACGAGCAGTACTTC.

The chain carries TRBV12-5 and TRBJ1-2, with a weak D call TRBD1 (6 bases). CDR3 length: 14 amino acids. V lost 4 bases to trimming and J lost 2 bases, with 11 bases between them. Germline V gene data show CDR1 as LGHNT and CDR2 as FRNRAP. The CDR3: CASGSQTGNYGYTF. The CDR3 bases are TGTGCTAGTGGTTCTCAAACAGGGAACTATGGCTACACCTTC.

This clone has more than one count but fewer than ten. The chain combines TRBV18 with TRBJ2-7; D call uncertain. This CDR3 is built from 13 residues. Trimming cost V 4 bases and J 3 bases, with 10 bases left between them. Per the germline V gene, CDR1 is KGHSH and CDR2 is LQKENI. CDR3 loop: CASSRPAVYEQYF. For the CDR3, the DNA is TGTGCCAGCTCACGACCAGCTGTCTACGAGCAGTACTTC.

This clone was counted once. The rearrangement links TRBV5-4 to TRBJ2-2; D uncertain. Deletions cut 4 bases from V and 4 bases from J, with 11 bases between. CDR1 and CDR2 from the germline V gene are SGHNT and YYREEE (reference sequence). CDR3 size: 14 residues. CDR3 nucleotide sequence: TGTGCCAGCAGCCCCCCGACTTCCACCGGGGAGCTGTTTTTT. Translated, it gives CASSPPTSTGELFF.

The gene calls are TRBV5-1 and TRBJ2-1; 9 positions agree with TRBD1. This CDR3 has 15 residues. Germline V CDR1 and CDR2: SGHRS, YFSETQ. Unmatched junction bases numbered 8, after V lost 4 bases and J lost 6 bases. CDR3 sequence (DNA): TGCGCCAGCAGCCCCCCGGGACAGGGTGGCAATGAGCAGTTCTTC. Amino acids: CASSPPGQGGNEQFF.

The chain uses TRBV6-5 and TRBJ2-7; 7 bases are a match to TRBD2. CDR3 length equals 16 residues. Germline loops: CDR1 MNHEY, CDR2 SVGAGI. The V and J ends lost 4 bases and 4 bases, in that order; junction bases with no gene match: 13. This chain's CDR3 is CASSSAGLEGGYEQYF. CDR3 sequence (DNA): TGTGCCAGCAGTTCCGCGGGCCTCGAGGGAGGGTACGAGCAGTACTTC.

V is TRBV18 and J is TRBJ1-1, with D unclear. Germline V CDR1 and CDR2: KGHSH, LQKENI. The CDR3 covers 15 residues. The ends were cut back, 3 bases at V and 2 bases at J, with 13 bases in the middle. CDR3 residues: CASSPNDAPNTEAFF. The CDR3 bases are TGTGCCAGCTCACCCAACGACGCACCTAACACTGAAGCTTTCTTT.

The V and J genes are TRBV11-2 and TRBJ2-1; 13 bases line up with TRBD2. The germline V gene has CDR1 SGHAT and CDR2 FQNNGV. The CDR3 is made up of 16 amino acids. Trimming took 1 base from V and 6 from J; bases not matched to a gene: 3. The CDR3 loop is CASSLARTSGGNEQFF. In DNA form, the CDR3 reads TGTGCCAGCAGCTTAGCCCGGACTAGCGGGGGCAATGAGCAGTTCTTC. Full variable domain (remainder filled in from reference TRBV11-2 and TRBJ2-1): EAGVAQSPRYKIIEKRQSVAFWCNPISGHATLYWYQQILGQGPKLLIQFQNNGVVDDSQLPKDRFSAERLKGVDSTLKIQPAKLEDSAVYLCASSLARTSGGNEQFFGPGTRLTVL.

The gene calls are TRBV7-2 and TRBJ2-3; possible D gene TRBD2, 5 bases. V was clipped by 3 bases and J by 4 bases, with 20 bases between them. The CDR3 consists of 17 residues. CDR1 is SGHTA, CDR2 FQGNSA, per germline. The CDR3 DNA sequence: TGTGCCAGCAGCTTGCCCTTAGCGAGATTTCGGCCAGATACGCAGTATTTT. Translation: CASSLPLARFRPDTQYF.

The chain is built from TRBV6-5 and TRBJ1-2; 7 bases align to TRBD1. CDR1 and CDR2 from the germline V gene are MNHEY and SVGAGI. The length of the CDR3 is 16 residues. Losses at the gene ends were 2 bases for V and 4 bases for J; bases not matched to a gene: 10. The CDR3 is CASSYEGALSPYGYTF. As DNA, the CDR3 is TGTGCCAGCAGTTACGAGGGGGCCTTGAGCCCCTATGGCTACACCTTC.

This clone appeared a single time. The chain is built from TRBV29-1 and TRBJ2-1, with 12 bases that match TRBD2. Per germline, CDR1 SQVTM and CDR2 ANQGSEA. The CDR3 spans 14 residues. The V and J ends lost 5 bases and 4 bases, in that order; junction bases with no gene match: 3. CDR3 sequence: CSVPTSGRYNEQFF. The CDR3 DNA follows: TGCAGCGTTCCGACTAGCGGGAGATACAATGAGCAGTTCTTC.

This rearrangement joins TRBV9 to TRBJ2-3; 8 nucleotides line up with TRBD2. The junction had 8 bases not matched to a gene; V was cut back by 3 bases and J by 5 bases. CDR3 length: 15 amino acids. The germline V gene has CDR1 SGDLS and CDR2 YYNGEE. The CDR3 loop is CASSARGGQGDTQYF. As DNA, the CDR3 is TGTGCCAGCAGCGCTCGGGGGGGCCAGGGAGATACGCAGTATTTT.